This TCR beta chain was captured in a study of T cells in localized non-small cell lung cancer. In the case of this clone: Its cognate antigen is unknown.

The assay was immunoSEQ multiplex PCR, and TCRdb's table has in-frame clones only and misses some. The sample has about 26,000 clones; approximately 90% are singletons. Broader study findings: Highest T cell clonality was seen in uninvolved adjacent lung, surpassing that measured in tumor. Within adjacent lung there appeared a median around 57 of the top 100 tumor clones. Because only a single region of the tumor was sequenced, heterogeneity remains possible.

Germline CDR1 MNHNS, CDR2 SASEGT. The CDR3 contains 13 residues. Trimming pared 6 bases from V and 5 bases from J, leaving 13 bases between. The source of this sequence is a female donor over 55 with stage II squamous cell lung carcinoma. The chain links TRBV6-1 to TRBJ2-5; no firm D call. The source was peripheral blood, collected before any cancer treatment. The CDR3 DNA is TGTGCCAGCAGAGTAATAAATGGTGAGACCCAGTACTTC. Translated: CASRVINGETQYF.